The 28 T cell receptor beta chains in this list originate from one sample, sequenced in a study of T cells in Graves' hyperthyroidism and ophthalmopathy. Amplified regions were TCR beta CDR3 sequences from RNA transcripts. HTBI primers drove first-round RT-PCR of the TCR CDR3. Each CDR3 protein gets one entry after TCRdb re-called the multiplex PCR reads with MiXCR. The sample carries fewer than 750,000 distinct CDR3 sequences, roughly 15% recorded once. Sequenced material: blood. The receptors were sampled from a woman in her fifties or sixties with Graves' ophthalmopathy.

This clonotype was recorded a few times. V and J are TRBV12-3 or TRBV12-4 and TRBJ1-2; 9 bases are a match to TRBD1. Unmatched junction bases numbered 7, after V lost 7 bases and J lost 4 bases. This CDR3 contains 14 residues. The CDR3 DNA follows: TGTGCCAGCAAGCCGGGACAGGGTTCCTATGGCTACACCTTC. Encoded protein: CASKPGQGSYGYTF.

With respect to this clonotype: A much larger clone sits a single nucleotide away, making a read error possible. This sequence joins TRBV4-1 and TRBJ2-1; D uncertain. The germline V and J ends were trimmed by 3 bases and 6 bases, with 15 bases remaining between them. The CDR3 consists of 15 residues. The germline CDR1 and CDR2 sequences are MGHRA and YSYEKL. Here the CDR3 reads CASSQYHMTANEQFF. In DNA, the CDR3 is TGCGCCAGCAGCCAGTACCATATGACGGCCAATGAGCAGTTCTTC.

This clonotype has more than one count but fewer than ten. This chain joins TRBV20-1 and TRBJ2-1, with TRBD2 identical over 9 bases. The V and J ends lost 4 bases and 11 bases, in that order; junction bases with no gene match: 12. Germline CDR1 and CDR2: DFQATT and SNEGSKA (reference sequence). The CDR3 loop spans 14 amino acids. The CDR3 is CSAIKAGGGNKQFF. DNA of the CDR3: TGCAGTGCTATAAAAGCGGGAGGTGGTAATAAGCAGTTCTTC.

This clonotype was detected many times. This sequence joins TRBV3-1 and TRBJ2-7; D remains unclear. Trimming shortened V by 0 bases and J by 4 bases, and 7 bases separated the two germline ends. CDR1 LGHDT and CDR2 YNNKEL come from the germline V gene (reference sequence). The CDR3 totals 13 residues. The CDR3, as DNA: TGTGCCAGCAGCCAAGATACGGATTACGAGCAGTACTTC. This gives the protein CASSQDTDYEQYF.

This clonotype occurred a few times. The rearrangement links TRBV6-2 or TRBV6-3 to TRBJ2-1; TRBD1 matches 8 bases. Germline CDR1 and CDR2: MNHEY and SVGEGT. V shed 6 bases and J 0 bases; nucleotides not matched to a gene: 4. The CDR3 contains 15 residues. The CDR3 bases are TGTGCCAGCAGAAGACAGGGGAGCTCCTACAATGAGCAGTTCTTC. Its translation: CASRRQGSSYNEQFF.

This clonotype was recorded many times. The J gene is TRBJ2-7, the V gene TRBV18; unclear D gene. This CDR3 is built from 12 residues. Germline V CDR1 and CDR2: KGHSH, LQKENI. V was trimmed by 4 bases and J by 3 bases, leaving 7 bases between them. The CDR3 is CASSRERYEQYF. In DNA, the CDR3 is TGTGCCAGCTCACGAGAGCGCTACGAGCAGTACTTC.

This clonotype was recorded many times. The chain carries TRBV5-1 and TRBJ2-7, with TRBD2 matching over 13 bases. The CDR3 loop spans 16 amino acids. The V gene's germline CDR1 is SGHRS and CDR2 YFSETQ. V lost 4 bases, J lost 1 base, and 5 bases stayed unmatched. The DNA of the CDR3 is TGCGCCAGCAGCGAGTTGGGACTAGCGGGATCCTACGAGCAGTACTTC. Translating it yields CASSELGLAGSYEQYF.

The chain carries TRBV9 and TRBJ2-7; D remains unclear. Trimming left V 0 bases short and J 0 bases short, with 10 bases between. Germline V gene sequence: CDR1 SGDLS, CDR2 YYNGEE. This CDR3 contains 15 residues. The CDR3 bases are TGTGCCAGCAGCGTAGGATCCTTAAGCTCCTACGAGCAGTACTTC. Amino acids: CASSVGSLSSYEQYF.

This clonotype was seen only once. This chain uses TRBV10-3 with TRBJ2-7; a possible D gene is TRBD1 (6 bases). Germline values: CDR1 ENHRY, CDR2 SYGVKD. This CDR3 region has 14 residues. Trimming removed 6 bases at V and 3 bases at J, with 15 bases between. The CDR3 here is CAISENRVRYEQYF. The CDR3 DNA reads TGTGCCATCAGCGAGAACAGGGTCCGCTACGAGCAGTACTTC.

The table lists this clonotype with many counts. V is TRBV2 and J is TRBJ1-5; D is unresolved. Germline V gene data show CDR1 as SNHLY and CDR2 as FYNNEI. V was cut by 7 bases and J by 2 bases, with 6 bases left in between. The CDR3 is made up of 12 amino acids. CDR3: CASTGGNQPQHF. The CDR3 DNA reads TGTGCCAGCACCGGGGGCAATCAGCCCCAGCATTTT.

The chain links TRBV24-1 to TRBJ2-5; tentative D call: TRBD1 (5 bases). CDR1 is KGHDR, CDR2 SFDVKD, per germline. V was shortened by 5 bases and J by 2 bases, with 14 bases between the two germline ends. The CDR3 sequence is 15 residues long. The CDR3 is CATSGPETAQETQYF. CDR3 nucleotide sequence: TGTGCCACCAGTGGTCCGGAGACAGCACAAGAGACCCAGTACTTC.

This clonotype was seen repeatedly, ten times or more. This rearrangement joins TRBV18 to TRBJ1-1; the D is unclear. This CDR3 is 14 amino acids long. With 2 bases removed from V and 10 bases from J, the gap between germline ends came to 17 bases. Germline V gives CDR1 KGHSH, CDR2 LQKENI. The CDR3 DNA follows: TGTGCCAGCTCACCAACTATAGGTGAAGGGTCAGCTTTCTTT. This sequence encodes CASSPTIGEGSAFF.

This clonotype was seen a handful of times. The conserved phenylalanine or tryptophan is not found at the CDR3 terminus, so this likely reflects a read error. This chain joins TRBV7-8 and TRBJ1-1; D not certain. Germline values: CDR1 SGHVS, CDR2 FQNEAQ. This CDR3 has 13 residues. V was pared by 5 bases and J by 3 bases, with 10 bases between. The CDR3 here is CASSARVDTEAFS. CDR3 bases: TGTGCCAGCAGCGCCCGTGTGGACACTGAAGCTTTCTCT.

The V call is TRBV20-1, the J call TRBJ2-7, with D unresolved. The CDR3 loop spans 13 amino acids. Between the trimmed V and J ends, which lost 1 base and 3 bases, there was a span of 10 bases. Looked up from germline, CDR1 is DFQATT and CDR2 is SNEGSKA (reference sequence). The DNA for the CDR3 is TGCAGTGCTAGAGGACTCAGTCACTACGAGCAGTACTTC. Translating gives CSARGLSHYEQYF.

This clonotype was seen ten or more times. The chain joins TRBV9 to TRBJ1-6; 7 bases agree with TRBD1. Germline CDR1 SGDLS, CDR2 YYNGEE. There are 14 residues in the CDR3. V lost 2 bases to trimming and J lost 5 bases; unmatched junction nucleotides: 1. CDR3 protein: CASSVGTDNSPLHF. CDR3 in DNA: TGTGCCAGCAGCGTCGGGACAGATAATTCACCCCTCCACTTT.

This clonotype was observed at least ten times. V gene TRBV7-8 combines with J gene TRBJ2-1; TRBD2 matches at 9 bases. Trimming cost V 1 base and J 10 bases; bases outside gene matches: 8. Germline assignment: CDR1 SGHVS and CDR2 FQNEAQ. The CDR3 loop spans 15 amino acids. DNA for the CDR3: TGTGCCAGCAGCTTAGTTGCGGGAGGGCTTGGGGAGCAGTTCTTC. It codes for CASSLVAGGLGEQFF.

This clonotype was found many times. The J gene is TRBJ1-1, the V gene TRBV6-1; unclear D gene. The CDR3 is made up of 13 amino acids. Trimming shortened V by 2 bases and J by 7 bases, and 11 bases separated the two germline ends. Germline V gene data show CDR1 as MNHNS and CDR2 as SASEGT. This CDR3 reads CASSEIQFVEAFF. Written as DNA, the CDR3 is TGTGCCAGCAGTGAAATTCAATTTGTTGAAGCTTTCTTT.

Written as DNA, the CDR3 is TGCGCCAGCAGCAAATCAGGGGGATTATACATGAACACTGAAGCTTTCTTT. Encoded protein: CASSKSGGLYMNTEAFF. The V and J genes are TRBV5-1 and TRBJ1-1, with 7 bases lining up with TRBD1. This CDR3 region has 17 residues. Germline V gene data show CDR1 as SGHRS and CDR2 as YFSETQ. V lost 4 bases and J lost 0; bases outside the gene matches: 12.

The sample holds many counts of this clonotype. This chain links TRBV18 with TRBJ2-5; 14 positions agree with TRBD2. Per the germline V gene, CDR1 is KGHSH and CDR2 is LQKENI. The V segment lost 4 bases and the J segment 11 bases; nucleotides outside the gene matches: 9. The length of the CDR3 is 15 residues. The CDR3 reads CASSLEGLAGEHQYF. The CDR3 bases are TGTGCCAGCTCACTGGAGGGACTAGCGGGAGAACATCAGTACTTC. The variable domain in full, completed from reference TRBV18 and TRBJ2-5, reads NAGVMQNPRHLVRRRGQEARLRCSPMKGHSHVYWYRQLPEEGLKFMVYLQKENIIDESGMPKERFSAEFPKEGPSILRIQQVVRGDSAAYFCASSLEGLAGEHQYFGPGTRLLVL.

The table lists this clonotype with many counts. The genes are TRBV28 and TRBJ2-3; 7 nucleotides align to TRBD2. With 7 bases clipped from V and 7 bases from J, the junction kept 20 bases outside the gene matches. The germline V gene encodes CDR1 MDHEN and CDR2 SYDVKM. The CDR3 has 17 residues. In DNA, the CDR3 is TGTGCCAGCAATCCTGGTAACCAGTGGCGGGAGTATTATACGCAGTATTTT. As protein: CASNPGNQWREYYTQYF.

The V gene is TRBV7-8, the J gene TRBJ2-7, with 11 bases identical to TRBD2. CDR3 size: 16 residues. Per germline, CDR1 SGHVS and CDR2 FQNEAQ. Trimming cost V 1 base and J 2 bases; bases outside gene matches: 4. The CDR3 reads CASSLVTSGRPYEQYF. The DNA for the CDR3 is TGTGCCAGCAGCTTAGTTACTAGCGGGAGACCCTACGAGCAGTACTTC. Based on the CDR3 plus reference TRBV7-8 and TRBJ2-7, the full variable domain is GAGVSQSPRYKVAKRGQDVALRCDPISGHVSLFWYQQALGQGPEFLTYFQNEAQLDKSGLPSDRFFAERPEGSVSTLKIQRTQQEDSAVYLCASSLVTSGRPYEQYFGPGTRLTVT.

The J gene is TRBJ1-5, the V gene TRBV7-2; D is ambiguous. The CDR3 contains 15 residues. V shed 6 bases and J shed 0 bases, with 12 bases lying between them. Germline loops: CDR1 SGHTA, CDR2 FQGNSA. Here the CDR3 reads CASSPGRDSNQPQHF. CDR3 bases: TGTGCCAGCAGTCCTGGACGGGATAGCAATCAGCCCCAGCATTTT. Full variable domain (remainder filled in from reference TRBV7-2 and TRBJ1-5): GAGVSQSPSNKVTEKGKDVELRCDPISGHTALYWYRQSLGQGLEFLIYFQGNSAPDKSGLPSDRFSAERTGGSVSTLTIQRTQQEDSAVYLCASSPGRDSNQPQHFGDGTRLSIL.

CDR3 loop: CASSKPGGISGANVLTF. CDR3 DNA sequence: TGTGCCAGCAGTAAACCCGGGGGAATCTCTGGGGCCAACGTCCTGACTTTC. The chain uses TRBV6-1 and TRBJ2-6, with D maybe TRBD2 (6 bases). The CDR3 sequence is 17 residues long. The germline V gene encodes CDR1 MNHNS and CDR2 SASEGT. The ends were cut back, 5 bases at V and 0 bases at J, with 14 bases in the middle.

This clonotype was detected only a few times. The J gene is TRBJ2-5, the V gene TRBV15, with D perhaps assigned TRBD1 or TRBD2 (5 bases each). The CDR3 is made up of 13 amino acids. The ends were cut back, 5 bases at V and 1 base at J, with 8 bases in the middle. The germline V gene has CDR1 LNHNV and CDR2 YYDKDF (reference sequence). CDR3 in DNA: TGTGCCACCAGCGACGGGGCCCAAGAGACCCAGTACTTC. This codes for CATSDGAQETQYF.

This clonotype came up a few times. The chain joins TRBV19 to TRBJ2-1; TRBD1 aligns across 8 bases. Unmatched junction bases numbered 8, after V lost 6 bases and J lost 4 bases. The CDR3 has 15 residues. Looked up from germline, CDR1 is LNHDA and CDR2 is SQIVND (reference sequence). CDR3 loop: CASRRTRDRYNEQFF. For the CDR3, the DNA is TGTGCCAGTAGGCGGACCCGGGACAGGTACAATGAGCAGTTCTTC.

The sample holds many counts of this clonotype. V usage is TRBV20-1 and J usage is TRBJ1-5, with a possible D match to TRBD1 (6 bases). The CDR3 runs to 13 residues. Trimming cost V 5 bases and J 5 bases, with 13 bases left between them. Looked up from germline, CDR1 is DFQATT and CDR2 is SNEGSKA (reference sequence). The CDR3 loop is CSAEQGGDQPQHF. DNA for the CDR3: TGCAGTGCTGAACAGGGAGGAGATCAGCCCCAGCATTTT.

This chain connects TRBV5-1 to TRBJ1-3; the D is unclear. Germline values: CDR1 SGHRS, CDR2 YFSETQ. Trimming took off 2 bases at V and 3 bases at J, with 12 bases between the two ends. This CDR3 contains 15 residues. The CDR3 sequence: CASSLGQTFGNTIYF. The CDR3, as DNA: TGCGCCAGCAGCTTAGGTCAGACTTTTGGAAACACCATATATTTT.

This clonotype showed up just a few times. The rearrangement joins TRBV7-9 to TRBJ2-3; TRBD2 matches 14 bases. V trimming: 5 bases; J trimming: 1 base; junction bases outside the gene matches: 8. This CDR3 has 18 residues. Germline assignment: CDR1 SEHNR and CDR2 FQNEAQ (reference sequence). The CDR3 coding sequence is TGTGCCAGCAGCAGAGGGACTAGCGGGAGTAGGGGCACAGATACGCAGTATTTT. This translates into CASSRGTSGSRGTDTQYF.